This T cell receptor beta chain was observed in a study of neurological immune-mediated disorders. This clonotype was seen more than once but under ten times. Its antigen is undetermined. The CDR3 is made up of 16 amino acids. With 4 bases removed from V and 2 bases from J, the gap between germline ends came to 18 bases. Germline lookup yields CDR1 MNHNY and CDR2 SVGAGI (reference sequence). TCRdb ran MiXCR on the 5' RACE reads and lists one entry per CDR3 protein. The sample contains approximately 68,000 distinct CDR3 sequences, roughly 4.4% of which appear only once. Study-wide results and limits: Whereas HTLV-1-associated myelopathy showed the most TCR clonal expansion, multiple sclerosis showed the least, with levels below those of healthy controls. The phylogenetic placement of 18 of 34 multiple sclerosis patients' repertoires in one related-CDR3 cluster constitutes a possible signature. Private repertoires in all groups were suggested by the absence of shared CDR3 amino acid sequences among expanded clones across subjects.

The source material was PBMCs. The genes are TRBV6-6 and TRBJ2-7, with D perhaps TRBD1 (6 bases). The receptor's source is a woman in her sixties or seventies with multiple sclerosis. The CDR3 bases are TGTGCCAGCAGTTCAACCTACAGGGCCCGTCCCTACGAGCAGTACTTC. The encoded protein is CASSSTYRARPYEQYF.